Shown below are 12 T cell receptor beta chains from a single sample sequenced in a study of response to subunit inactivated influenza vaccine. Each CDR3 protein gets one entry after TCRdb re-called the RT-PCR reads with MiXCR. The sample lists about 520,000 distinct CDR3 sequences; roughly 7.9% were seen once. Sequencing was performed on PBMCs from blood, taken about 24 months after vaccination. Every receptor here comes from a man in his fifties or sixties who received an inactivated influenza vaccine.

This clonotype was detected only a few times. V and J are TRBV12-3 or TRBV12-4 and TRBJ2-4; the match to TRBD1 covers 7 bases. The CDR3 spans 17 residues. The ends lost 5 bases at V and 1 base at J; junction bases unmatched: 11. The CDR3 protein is CASSPGTGEWAKNIQYF. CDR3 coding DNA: TGTGCCAGCAGTCCCGGCACAGGGGAATGGGCCAAAAACATTCAGTACTTC.

CDR3 in amino acids: CSAYRGAGGDTQYF. Here the CDR3 DNA reads TGCAGTGCCTACCGGGGGGCGGGTGGCGATACGCAGTATTTT. The V and J genes are TRBV20-1 and TRBJ2-3, with D maybe TRBD2 (7 bases). Germline V gives CDR1 DFQATT, CDR2 SNEGSKA (reference sequence). Trimming took 6 bases from V and 6 from J, leaving 19 bases between them. The length of the CDR3 is 14 residues.

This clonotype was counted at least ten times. The CDR3 protein is CAINTGYEQYF. The CDR3 DNA sequence: TGTGCCATCAATACAGGCTACGAGCAGTACTTC. The rearrangement uses TRBV10-3 and TRBJ2-7; the D gene is possibly TRBD1 (5 bases). There are 11 residues in the CDR3. Trimming removed 7 bases from V and 3 bases from J, with 7 bases in between. Germline loops: CDR1 ENHRY, CDR2 SYGVKD.

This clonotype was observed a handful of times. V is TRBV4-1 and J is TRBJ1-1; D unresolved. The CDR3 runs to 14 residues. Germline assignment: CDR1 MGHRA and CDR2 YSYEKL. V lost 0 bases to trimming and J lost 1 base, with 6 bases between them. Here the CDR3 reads CASSQDGWNTEAFF. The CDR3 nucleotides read TGCGCCAGCAGCCAAGATGGGTGGAACACTGAAGCTTTCTTT.

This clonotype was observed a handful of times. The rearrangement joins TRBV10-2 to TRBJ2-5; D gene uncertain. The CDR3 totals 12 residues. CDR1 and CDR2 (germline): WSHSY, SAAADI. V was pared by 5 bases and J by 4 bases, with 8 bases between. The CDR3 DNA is TGCGCCAGCAGTTATGCCCTAGAGACCCAGTACTTC. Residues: CASSYALETQYF.

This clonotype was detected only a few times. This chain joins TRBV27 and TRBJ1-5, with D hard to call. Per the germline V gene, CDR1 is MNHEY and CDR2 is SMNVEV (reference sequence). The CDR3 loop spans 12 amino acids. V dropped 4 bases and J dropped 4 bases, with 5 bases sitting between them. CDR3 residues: CASSSINQPQHF. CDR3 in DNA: TGTGCCAGCAGTTCCATAAATCAGCCCCAGCATTTT.

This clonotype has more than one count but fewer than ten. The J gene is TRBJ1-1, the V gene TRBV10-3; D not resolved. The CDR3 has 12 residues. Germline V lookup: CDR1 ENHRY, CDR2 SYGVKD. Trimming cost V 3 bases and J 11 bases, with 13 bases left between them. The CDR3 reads CAISESPFGAFF. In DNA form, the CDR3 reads TGTGCCATCAGTGAAAGCCCCTTCGGGGCTTTCTTT.

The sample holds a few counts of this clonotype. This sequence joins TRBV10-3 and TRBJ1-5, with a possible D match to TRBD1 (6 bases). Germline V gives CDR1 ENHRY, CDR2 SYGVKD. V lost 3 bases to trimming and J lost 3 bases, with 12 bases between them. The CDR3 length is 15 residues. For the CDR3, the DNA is TGTGCCATCAGTGAAGACAGGACTATCAATCAGCCCCAGCATTTT. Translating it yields CAISEDRTINQPQHF.

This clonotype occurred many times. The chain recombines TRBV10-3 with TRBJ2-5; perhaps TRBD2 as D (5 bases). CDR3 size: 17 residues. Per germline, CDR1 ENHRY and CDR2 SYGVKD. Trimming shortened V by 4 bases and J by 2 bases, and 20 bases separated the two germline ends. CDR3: CAISGSRAGGPQETQYF. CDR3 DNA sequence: TGTGCCATCAGTGGCTCTAGGGCGGGTGGACCTCAAGAGACCCAGTACTTC.

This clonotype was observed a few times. CDR3 in DNA: TGCGCCAGCAGCTTGAATCCACTAAGTACAGATACGCAGTATTTT. Residues: CASSLNPLSTDTQYF. The chain joins TRBV5-1 to TRBJ2-3, with D unresolved. The CDR3 has 15 residues. Germline V gene lookup returns CDR1 SGHRS and CDR2 YFSETQ. V lost 1 base and J lost 3, with 12 bases in between. Full variable domain (remainder filled in from reference TRBV5-1 and TRBJ2-3): KAGVTQTPRYLIKTRGQQVTLSCSPISGHRSVSWYQQTPGQGLQFLFEYFSETQRNKGNFPGRFSGRQFSNSRSEMNVSTLELGDSALYLCASSLNPLSTDTQYFGPGTRLTVL.

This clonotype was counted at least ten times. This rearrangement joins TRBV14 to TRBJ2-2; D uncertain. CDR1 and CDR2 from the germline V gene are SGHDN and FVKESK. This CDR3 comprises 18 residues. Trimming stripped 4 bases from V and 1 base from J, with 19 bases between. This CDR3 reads CASSPPPGQALNTGELFF. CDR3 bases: TGTGCCAGCAGCCCTCCCCCCGGTCAGGCCTTGAACACCGGGGAGCTGTTTTTT.

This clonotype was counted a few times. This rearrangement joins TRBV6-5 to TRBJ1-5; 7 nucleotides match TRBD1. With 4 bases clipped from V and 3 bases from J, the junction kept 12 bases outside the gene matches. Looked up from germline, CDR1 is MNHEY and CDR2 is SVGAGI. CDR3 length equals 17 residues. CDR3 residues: CASSSATGTANNQPQHF. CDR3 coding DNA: TGTGCCAGCAGTTCTGCAACCGGGACAGCGAACAATCAGCCCCAGCATTTT.